These T cell receptor beta chains were read from a single sample in a study of spatial heterogeneity in lung cancer. TCRdb recomputed calls from the 5' RACE reads with MiXCR, one row per CDR3 protein. This sample has about 120,000 distinct CDR3 sequences; 12% occur once, and the top ten carry approximately 16%. The sequencing used PBMCs, collected at follow-up. The source of these receptors is a male donor with early-stage non-small cell lung cancer. Each CDR3 is given without its conserved first and last residue. Each record gives: CDR3 protein, V gene, clone size, J gene. Size is omitted from some rows. Given values are once, few, many or a class for expanded clones.

CDR3aa: ASSPHTGARVLAF; v_gene: TRBV5-4; abundance: -; j_gene: TRBJ1-1
CDR3aa: ASSPLGYSSYNEQF; v_gene: TRBV4-1; abundance: many; j_gene: TRBJ2-1
CDR3aa: ASSQTGGTFNEQY; v_gene: TRBV18; abundance: -; j_gene: TRBJ2-7
CDR3aa: ASSLAAAGELF; v_gene: TRBV5-5; abundance: many; j_gene: TRBJ2-2
CDR3aa: ASSEPFAGGEKLF; v_gene: TRBV10-2; abundance: -; j_gene: TRBJ1-4
CDR3aa: ASSLPDSVYNEQF; v_gene: TRBV5-1; abundance: -; j_gene: TRBJ2-1
CDR3aa: ASTIGTSSGNTIY; v_gene: TRBV2; abundance: many; j_gene: TRBJ1-3
CDR3aa: ASNKQGPYEQY; v_gene: TRBV28; abundance: few; j_gene: TRBJ2-7
CDR3aa: ASSNPQGGPVQYQPQH; v_gene: TRBV6-7; abundance: many; j_gene: TRBJ1-5
CDR3aa: ASSLVPTSAGQETQY; v_gene: TRBV5-1; abundance: -; j_gene: TRBJ2-5
CDR3aa: ASRHGRPTGELF; v_gene: TRBV3-1; abundance: -; j_gene: TRBJ2-2
CDR3aa: ASSLGTGNQPQH; v_gene: TRBV7-9; abundance: many; j_gene: TRBJ1-5
CDR3aa: ASSLDPLAGVFYNEQF; v_gene: TRBV5-1; abundance: few; j_gene: TRBJ2-1
CDR3aa: ASSIRAYNEKLF; v_gene: TRBV19; abundance: few; j_gene: TRBJ1-4
CDR3aa: SAKPLSYEQY; v_gene: TRBV20-1; abundance: few; j_gene: TRBJ2-7
CDR3aa: ASSIAGAPNEQF; v_gene: TRBV7-9; abundance: -; j_gene: TRBJ2-1
CDR3aa: ASSTTMNGNEQF; v_gene: TRBV28; abundance: -; j_gene: TRBJ2-1
CDR3aa: ASSKGGGTEAF; v_gene: TRBV7-2; abundance: many; j_gene: TRBJ1-1
CDR3aa: ASSYFGGAEETQY; v_gene: TRBV6-6; abundance: -; j_gene: TRBJ2-5
CDR3aa: ASSFRGAHTEAF; v_gene: TRBV12-3/TRBV12-4; abundance: few; j_gene: TRBJ1-1
CDR3aa: ASSPGGGRGAEAF; v_gene: TRBV3-1; abundance: -; j_gene: TRBJ1-1
CDR3aa: ASTSSATQPQH; v_gene: TRBV28; abundance: few; j_gene: TRBJ1-5
CDR3aa: ASSSAWGMNEQF; v_gene: TRBV7-2; abundance: -; j_gene: TRBJ2-1
CDR3aa: ASSLESGLGGPQH; v_gene: TRBV11-2; abundance: few; j_gene: TRBJ1-5
CDR3aa: ASQGAGAVQETQY; v_gene: TRBV28; abundance: -; j_gene: TRBJ2-5
CDR3aa: ASSPTRNTQY; v_gene: TRBV7-9; abundance: many; j_gene: TRBJ2-3
CDR3aa: ASSLLSGMNSYEQY; v_gene: TRBV7-9; abundance: many; j_gene: TRBJ2-7
CDR3aa: ASSFAGNLNTEAF; v_gene: TRBV7-2; abundance: -; j_gene: TRBJ1-1
CDR3aa: ASRKSGGATDTQY; v_gene: TRBV12-3/TRBV12-4; abundance: many; j_gene: TRBJ2-3
CDR3aa: ASRTSGGAANEQF; v_gene: TRBV10-2; abundance: few; j_gene: TRBJ2-1
CDR3aa: ASSPLLGARNSPLH; v_gene: TRBV12-3/TRBV12-4; abundance: many; j_gene: TRBJ1-6
CDR3aa: ASSLGPLGRANIQY; v_gene: TRBV7-2; abundance: few; j_gene: TRBJ2-4
CDR3aa: SANPPGLPDTQY; v_gene: TRBV20-1; abundance: few; j_gene: TRBJ2-3
CDR3aa: AFKTDTQY; v_gene: TRBV30; abundance: -; j_gene: TRBJ2-3
CDR3aa: AISDLARSQH; v_gene: TRBV10-3; abundance: many; j_gene: TRBJ1-5
CDR3aa: ASSKSSGYGYEQY; v_gene: TRBV21-1; abundance: few; j_gene: TRBJ2-7
CDR3aa: ASSLGTAEKLF; v_gene: TRBV9; abundance: many; j_gene: TRBJ1-4
CDR3aa: ASSSPGQRYNSPLH; v_gene: TRBV6-5; abundance: -; j_gene: TRBJ1-6
CDR3aa: AWSTGRSNQPQH; v_gene: TRBV30; abundance: -; j_gene: TRBJ1-5
CDR3aa: ASSSYRQGRNTEAF; v_gene: TRBV5-1; abundance: many; j_gene: TRBJ1-1
CDR3aa: ASSLSIKYEQY; v_gene: TRBV12-3/TRBV12-4; abundance: many; j_gene: TRBJ2-7
CDR3aa: ASSQARSNEQF; v_gene: TRBV4-1; abundance: many; j_gene: TRBJ2-1
CDR3aa: ASSLIGTSSYEQY; v_gene: TRBV28; abundance: few; j_gene: TRBJ2-7
CDR3aa: ASSRQMNTEAF; v_gene: TRBV28; abundance: -; j_gene: TRBJ1-1